Listed below are T cell receptor beta chains from one sample, sequenced in a study of T cell responses to AZD1222 COVID-19 vaccine. TCRdb's table, derived via immunoSEQ multiplex PCR, lists solely in-frame clones and lacks some. The repertoire holds roughly 150,000 clones, around 93% seen once, with less than 3.5% in the top ten. The material was peripheral blood, obtained 28 days after the second AZD1222 dose. These receptors came from an adult who received the AZD1222 COVID-19 vaccine. The conserved cysteine and the conserved F or W are not part of the CDR3 here. D genes are given only for firm matches.

v_call d_call cdr3_aa
TRBV19 . ASSIEISQPQH
TRBV12-3/TRBV12-4 . ASSTAPSYEQY
TRBV19 TRBD2 ASSTRVAGGPIDNEQF
TRBV19 . ASSTSGGSNQPQH
TRBV3-1/TRBV3-2 . ASSQAGQETQY
TRBV3-1/TRBV3-2 TRBD1 ASSQYRGAYEQF
TRBV10-3 TRBD1 AIGETGGASSPLH
TRBV28 . ASSPQGSGTEAF
TRBV5-4 . ASSPGPDNQPQH
TRBV19 . ASSSRNSPNQPQH
TRBV3-1/TRBV3-2 TRBD1 ASSPMTGGYGYT
TRBV10-2 . ASSKRIDNVMGETQY
TRBV28 . ASSLIRQYGYT
TRBV6-2/TRBV6-3 . ASSYSIDRYEKLF
TRBV11-2 . ASSLESGLGYTTEAF
TRBV5-1 . ASSRDNSGNTIY
TRBV6-5 . ASSLTGTPYEKLF
TRBV12-3/TRBV12-4 . ASSPKRDQPQH
TRBV6-2/TRBV6-3 TRBD1 ASSRAGGTKNIQY
TRBV3-1/TRBV3-2 TRBD2 ASSLGLAGGAGELF
TRBV18 . ASSLGVVAYEQY
TRBV2 TRBD1 ASSVRDRNSGNTIY
TRBV7-2 . ASSLRLELNEQF
TRBV5-5 . ASSPDTNYGYT
TRBV11-2 . ASRDTPGGRTYEQY
TRBV7-9 . ASSLGFGWY
TRBV30 . AWRPNTGELF
TRBV14 . ASSQGGRSYEQY
TRBV28 . ASSSKGYEQY
TRBV6-6 . ASSYGVFYGYT
TRBV3-1/TRBV3-2 TRBD1 ASSPTGDGNTIY
TRBV21-1 . ASSKGAYYEQY
TRBV19 . ASSIDFGVRGNTIY
TRBV11-1 . ASAHRENYEQY
TRBV2 . ASSETTGTVNTEAF
TRBV28 . ASSGPAWNSPLH
TRBV9 TRBD1 ASQREGASMNTEAF
TRBV4-2 TRBD2 ASSQDSSGSGPDTQY
TRBV7-2 . ASSLGTDSNQPQH
TRBV30 TRBD2 AWSVSGLAGGLSLREQY
TRBV7-2 TRBD2 ASSFYGRDNEQF
TRBV19 TRBD1 ASSTPGGFYEQY
TRBV4-3 . ASSPSHTANTGELF
TRBV3-1/TRBV3-2 . ASSQAAGGGPYEQY
TRBV15 . ATSRDRAGYGNTIY
TRBV9 . ASSVGPQETQY
TRBV6-5 . ASSYHGGNSPLH
TRBV3-1/TRBV3-2 . ASSQTGTGELF
TRBV21-1 . ASSKGMGDEQY
TRBV6-1 TRBD1 ASSEGTGGSYEQY
TRBV5-1 . ASSLEGGYGYT
TRBV5-1 . ASSITRVTEAF
TRBV27 . ASSSLSGANVLT
TRBV5-5 TRBD2 ASSLRLAGAETQY
TRBV19 TRBD2 ATATSGRFNEQF
TRBV2 . ASTTAWRARNSPLH